This TCR beta chain was sequenced during a study of T and B cells in COVID-19 patients. CDR1 is LNHDA, CDR2 SQIVND, per germline (reference sequence). Trimming removed 9 bases from V and 0 bases from J, with 12 bases in between. The CDR3 sequence is 14 residues long. TRB was amplified from approximately 250-500 ng of blood genomic DNA. On this clonotype itself: A much larger clonotype is one base distant, so this may be a read error. The conserved closing phenylalanine or tryptophan is absent in this CDR3, likely reflecting a read error.

BIOMED2 TRB-A/B primer pools were used in multiplex TRB PCR. TCRdb reprocessed the multiplex PCR reads with MiXCR, giving one entry per CDR3 protein. The table shows fewer than 2,500 distinct CDR3 sequences, with about 25% occurring only once. Sequencing input: blood. The receptor's source is a human donor with active COVID-19. The chain has TRBV19 and TRBJ1-3; D not resolved. CDR3 sequence reads: CASRPVFSGNTIYL. CDR3 DNA: TGTGCCAGCCGGCCAGTTTTCTCTGGAAACACCATATATTTA.